These 10 T cell receptor beta chains share one sample of origin, sequenced in a study of cytomegalovirus exposure and HLA in healthy donors. The PCR contained 60 Vbeta and 13 Jbeta primers. Some clones are missing from TCRdb's copy, which holds only in-frame ones; the method was immunoSEQ multiplex PCR. The sample shows about 160,000 clones, 60% to 80% of them seen only once. Sequenced material: PBMCs. The receptor source for this set is a man aged 55 to 70 in good health and CMV-seronegative.

The rearrangement uses TRBV30 and TRBJ1-2; D is possibly TRBD1 (6 bases). Trimming cost V 1 base and J 8 bases, with 11 bases left between them. This CDR3 is 12 amino acids long. Germline V gives CDR1 GTSNPN, CDR2 SVGIG (reference sequence). Here the CDR3 reads CAWSGGLWGYTF. The CDR3 DNA sequence: TGTGCCTGGAGTGGGGGGCTTTGGGGCTACACCTTC.

This clone was recorded only once. This chain links TRBV15 with TRBJ2-6; 7 positions agree with TRBD1. This CDR3 is built from 21 residues. Germline V lookup: CDR1 LNHNV, CDR2 YYDKDF (reference sequence). The V segment lost 0 bases and the J segment 0 bases; nucleotides outside the gene matches: 14. The CDR3 nucleotides read TGTGCCACCAGCAGAGAAGGGTTGTCGGGACAGATCGTCTCTGGGGCCAACGTCCTGACTTTC. This gives the protein CATSREGLSGQIVSGANVLTF.

The rearrangement links TRBV5-1 to TRBJ2-1; 12 positions match TRBD2. The V gene's germline CDR1 is SGHRS and CDR2 YFSETQ. V lost 2 bases to trimming and J lost 4 bases; unmatched junction nucleotides: 4. This CDR3 comprises 16 residues. CDR3 nucleotide sequence: TGCGCCAGCAGCTTACCCGGGACTAGCGGGTACAATGAGCAGTTCTTC. It codes for CASSLPGTSGYNEQFF.

V gene TRBV28 combines with J gene TRBJ1-2; no firm D call. With 3 bases removed from V and 4 bases from J, the gap between germline ends came to 12 bases. The CDR3 covers 14 residues. CDR1 MDHEN and CDR2 SYDVKM come from the germline V gene. The CDR3 DNA reads as TGTGCCAGCAGTTTGGCGGGGTCGGGCTATGGCTACACCTTC. This translates into CASSLAGSGYGYTF.

The gene calls are TRBV23-1 and TRBJ2-7; 12 nucleotides agree with TRBD2. TRBV23-1 is annotated as an ORF whose role is uncertain. V shed 0 bases, J shed 3 bases, and the junction held 3 bases outside the gene matches. The CDR3 runs 16 residues. CDR3 loop: CASSQSQTSGGYEQYF. The CDR3 DNA reads as TGCGCCAGCAGTCAATCCCAGACTAGCGGGGGCTACGAGCAGTACTTC.

The DNA for the CDR3 is TGTGCCAGCAGGACGGGACTAGCTTCCTACGAGCAGTACTTC. Encoded protein: CASRTGLASYEQYF. V and J are TRBV28 and TRBJ2-7; 9 bases line up with TRBD2. From germline, CDR1 is MDHEN and CDR2 SYDVKM. The length of the CDR3 is 14 residues. Trimming at V came to 6 bases and at J to 1 base, leaving 4 bases not matched to a gene. The whole variable domain, remainder taken from reference TRBV28 and TRBJ2-7, is DVKVTQSSRYLVKRTGEKVFLECVQDMDHENMFWYRQDPGLGLRLIYFSYDVKMKEKGDIPEGYSVSREKKERFSLILESASTNQTSMYLCASRTGLASYEQYFGPGTRLTVT.

The chain uses TRBV7-2 and TRBJ1-2; D remains ambiguous. V was trimmed by 10 bases and J by 6 bases, leaving 18 bases between them. This CDR3 region has 13 residues. Germline CDR1 and CDR2: SGHTA and FQGNSA. The CDR3 DNA reads TGTGCCACCGCACGAGACTACGTTAATGGCTACACCTTC. This encodes CATARDYVNGYTF.

This clone was counted only a few times. This sequence joins TRBV6-1 and TRBJ1-1; 10 bases agree with TRBD1. Losses at the gene ends were 4 bases for V and 5 bases for J; bases not matched to a gene: 4. Germline V CDR1 and CDR2: MNHNS, SASEGT. The CDR3 is 14 residues long. The CDR3: CASSARTGGTEAFF. The DNA for the CDR3 is TGTGCCAGCAGTGCGAGGACAGGGGGAACTGAAGCTTTCTTT.

This clone appeared a few times. The chain is built from TRBV7-8 and TRBJ2-2, with D possibly being TRBD2 (6 bases). Germline values: CDR1 SGHVS, CDR2 FQNEAQ. Trimming took off 1 base at V and 5 bases at J, with 14 bases between the two ends. The CDR3 covers 16 residues. This CDR3 reads CASSLGRLVRTGELFF. DNA of the CDR3: TGTGCCAGCAGCTTAGGGCGACTAGTGAGAACCGGGGAGCTGTTTTTT.

This clone was detected only once. The chain uses TRBV7-9 and TRBJ2-1, with 8 bases fitting TRBD1. This CDR3 is 15 amino acids long. After removal of 3 bases from V and 5 bases from J, the junction contained 6 bases not matched to a gene. Looked up from germline, CDR1 is SEHNR and CDR2 is FQNEAQ (reference sequence). The CDR3 nucleotides are TGTGCCAGCAGCTTCGCAGGGGGCATAAACAATGAGCAGTTCTTC. The encoded protein is CASSFAGGINNEQFF.